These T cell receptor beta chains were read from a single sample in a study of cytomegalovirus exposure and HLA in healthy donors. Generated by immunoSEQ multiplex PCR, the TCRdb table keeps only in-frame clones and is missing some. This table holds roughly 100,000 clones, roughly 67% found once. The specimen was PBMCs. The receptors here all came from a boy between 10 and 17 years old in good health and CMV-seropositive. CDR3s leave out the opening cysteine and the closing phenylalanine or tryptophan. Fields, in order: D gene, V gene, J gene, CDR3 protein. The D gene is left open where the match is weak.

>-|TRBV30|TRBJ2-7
AWSPSWADEQY
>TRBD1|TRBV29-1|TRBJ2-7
SVETGGVYEQY
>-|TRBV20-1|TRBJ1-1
SALQGSEAF
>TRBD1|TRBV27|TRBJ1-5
ASRPQGAFDNQPQH
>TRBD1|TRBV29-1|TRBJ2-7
SVVRDRGHHEQY
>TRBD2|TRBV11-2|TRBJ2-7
ASSSLVAGLYEQY
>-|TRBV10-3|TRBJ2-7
AISESSYEQY
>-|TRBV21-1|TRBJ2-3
ASSKLGTDTQY
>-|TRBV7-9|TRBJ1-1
ASNAGTRTEAF
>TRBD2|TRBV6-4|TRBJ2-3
ASSDLAGGDTQY
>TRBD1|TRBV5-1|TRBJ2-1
ASSLGQGPYNEQF
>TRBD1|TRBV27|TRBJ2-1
ASSKTDRVVRIEQF
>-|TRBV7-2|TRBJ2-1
ASSPDHSSYNEQF
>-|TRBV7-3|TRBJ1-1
ASSLDSASNTEAF
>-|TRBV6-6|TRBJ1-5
ASRPQGAQPQH
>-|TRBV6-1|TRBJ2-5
ASIQLGLQETQY
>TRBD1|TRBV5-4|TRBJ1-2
ASSLQGGSPLNYGYT
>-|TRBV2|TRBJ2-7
ASSLDRTYEQY
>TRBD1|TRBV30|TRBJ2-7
AWSAFDREKVDEQY
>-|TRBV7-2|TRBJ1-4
ASSLVQGLGEKLF
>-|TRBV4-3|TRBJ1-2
ASSPDRGRGWGYT
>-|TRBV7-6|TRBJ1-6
ASSLDGGSSPLH
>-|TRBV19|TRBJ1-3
ASSPTHLTPISGNTIY
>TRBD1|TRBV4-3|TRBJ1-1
ASSQDRVQGGSGAF
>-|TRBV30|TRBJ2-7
AWSPKYEQY
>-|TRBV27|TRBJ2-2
ASTLGRNTGELF
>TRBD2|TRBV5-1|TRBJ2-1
ASSPAGAHSYNEQF
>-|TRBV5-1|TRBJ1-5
ASSLGGYSNQPQH
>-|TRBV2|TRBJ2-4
ASSEAGASEWAKNIQY
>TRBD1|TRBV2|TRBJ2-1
ASRDRGGVGVIEQF
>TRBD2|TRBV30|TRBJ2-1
AWSGLAGNNEQF
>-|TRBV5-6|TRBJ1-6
ASSLGLPDNSPLH
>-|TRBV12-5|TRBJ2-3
ASGLVQGSADTQY
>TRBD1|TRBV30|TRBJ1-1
AWSVGQGAEAF
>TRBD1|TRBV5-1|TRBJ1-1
ASSLGQGAPMNTEAF
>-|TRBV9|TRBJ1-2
ASSVGETANYGYT
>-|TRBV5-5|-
ASRPAGSYEQY
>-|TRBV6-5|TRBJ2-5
ASSYSAGQETQY
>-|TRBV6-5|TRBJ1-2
ASSRRTYSGGYT
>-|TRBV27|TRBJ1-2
ASSLGAGDGYT
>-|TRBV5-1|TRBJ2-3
ASSSGLPTDTQY
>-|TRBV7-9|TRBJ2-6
ASSFLAPGANVLT
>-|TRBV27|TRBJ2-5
ASSLTRVAETQY